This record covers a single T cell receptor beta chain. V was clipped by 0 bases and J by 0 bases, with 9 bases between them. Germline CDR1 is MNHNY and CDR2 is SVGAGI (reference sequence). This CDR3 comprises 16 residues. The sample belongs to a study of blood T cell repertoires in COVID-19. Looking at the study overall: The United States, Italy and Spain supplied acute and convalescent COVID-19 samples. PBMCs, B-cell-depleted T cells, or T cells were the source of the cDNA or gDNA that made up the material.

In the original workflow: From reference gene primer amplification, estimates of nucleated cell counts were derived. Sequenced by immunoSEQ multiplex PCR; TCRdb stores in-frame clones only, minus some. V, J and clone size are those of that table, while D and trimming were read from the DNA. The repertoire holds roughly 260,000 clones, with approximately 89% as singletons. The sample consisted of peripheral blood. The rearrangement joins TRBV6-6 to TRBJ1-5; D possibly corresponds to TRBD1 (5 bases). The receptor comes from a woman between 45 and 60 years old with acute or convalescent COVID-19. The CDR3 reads CASSYSPGVSNQPQHF. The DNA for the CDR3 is TGTGCCAGCAGTTACTCACCGGGGGTTAGCAATCAGCCCCAGCATTTT.